The 20 T cell receptor beta chains given below trace back to one sample, sequenced in a study of T-cell reconstitution after alpha-beta-depleted transplantation in children. A TCRbeta library incorporating unique molecular identifiers was prepared. MiXCR, run by TCRdb on the PCR reads, gives a single entry per CDR3 protein. The data contain a few hundred thousand distinct CDR3 sequences, around a tenth of them singletons. The material was PBMCs from the stem cell graft donor, obtained from the stem cell graft. Receptors originate from a human donor who donated a stem cell graft to a child with acute lymphoblastic leukemia.

This clonotype was seen at least ten times. The J gene is TRBJ1-2, the V gene TRBV12-3 or TRBV12-4; D may be TRBD1 (6 bases). The V and J ends lost 6 bases and 8 bases respectively, with 16 bases between them. This CDR3 region has 13 residues. In DNA, the CDR3 is TGTGCCAGCAGGCTAGGGGGTTATAGCGGCTACACCTTC. It translates to CASRLGGYSGYTF.

This clonotype has a single count. J is TRBJ2-6 and V is TRBV4-2; D gene uncertain. CDR1 LGHNA and CDR2 YNFKEQ come from the germline V gene. V lost 1 base and J 0 bases, leaving 7 bases between the germline ends. This CDR3 contains 16 residues. CDR3 nucleotides: TGTGCCAGCAGCCAAGTATTGGGCTCTGGGGCCAACGTCCTGACTTTC. It translates to CASSQVLGSGANVLTF.

Worth noting for this clonotype: An end of the junction differs from the germline gene, which may be a read error. The chain combines TRBV6-5 with TRBJ1-1, with D uncertain. The CDR3 has 14 residues. Germline assignment: CDR1 MNHEY and CDR2 SVGAGI. CDR3 in amino acids: CASSSNSLNSEAFF. CDR3 bases: TGTGCCAGCAGTTCTAACTCCTTGAACAGTGAAGCTTTCTTT.

This clonotype has only a few counts. The chain uses TRBV5-1 and TRBJ2-1; 11 bases agree with TRBD2. The CDR3 length is 16 residues. Unmatched junction bases numbered 5, after V lost 3 bases and J lost 3 bases. Germline V lookup: CDR1 SGHRS, CDR2 YFSETQ. The CDR3 nucleotides are TGCGCCAGCAGCTCTACAACTAGCGGGGGCTACAATGAGCAGTTCTTC. It is translated as CASSSTTSGGYNEQFF. The entire variable domain, with the rest obtained from reference TRBV5-1 and TRBJ2-1, is as follows: KAGVTQTPRYLIKTRGQQVTLSCSPISGHRSVSWYQQTPGQGLQFLFEYFSETQRNKGNFPGRFSGRQFSNSRSEMNVSTLELGDSALYLCASSSTTSGGYNEQFFGPGTRLTVL.

Ten or more counts support this clonotype. This chain joins TRBV5-1 and TRBJ2-1; 7 bases are shared with TRBD1. The CDR3 is 14 residues long. V dropped 4 bases and J dropped 4; count of bases not matched to a gene: 5. In germline, CDR1 is SGHRS, CDR2 YFSETQ. CDR3 coding DNA: TGCGCCAGCAGCATCGGGACAGATTACAATGAGCAGTTCTTC. Protein: CASSIGTDYNEQFF.

This clonotype has at least ten counts. The chain links TRBV5-1 to TRBJ2-7, with D unclear. This CDR3 region has 14 residues. CDR1 is SGHRS and CDR2 is YFSETQ in the germline V gene. V lost 0 bases, J lost 0 bases, and 7 bases lay in between. The CDR3 DNA sequence: TGCGCCAGCAGCTTGGCCCCAGGCTCCTACGAGCAGTACTTC. This gives the protein CASSLAPGSYEQYF. The whole variable domain, filled in from reference TRBV5-1 and TRBJ2-7, reads KAGVTQTPRYLIKTRGQQVTLSCSPISGHRSVSWYQQTPGQGLQFLFEYFSETQRNKGNFPGRFSGRQFSNSRSEMNVSTLELGDSALYLCASSLAPGSYEQYFGPGTRLTVT.

This clonotype came up many times. J is TRBJ2-1 and V is TRBV7-2; D remains unclear. The CDR3 loop spans 14 amino acids. Trimming shortened V by 4 bases and J by 0 bases, and 7 bases separated the two germline ends. Germline V CDR1 and CDR2: SGHTA, FQGNSA. CDR3 loop: CASSSSSSYNEQFF. CDR3 nucleotide sequence: TGTGCCAGCAGCTCCTCAAGCTCCTACAATGAGCAGTTCTTC. Full variable domain (missing parts from reference TRBV7-2 and TRBJ2-1): GAGVSQSPSNKVTEKGKDVELRCDPISGHTALYWYRQSLGQGLEFLIYFQGNSAPDKSGLPSDRFSAERTGGSVSTLTIQRTQQEDSAVYLCASSSSSSYNEQFFGPGTRLTVL.

This clonotype was seen more than once but under ten times. This chain joins TRBV7-2 and TRBJ1-3; D is possibly TRBD1 (5 bases). Trimming took off 5 bases at V and 7 bases at J, with 15 bases between the two ends. CDR1 is SGHTA, CDR2 FQGNSA, per germline. This CDR3 region has 14 residues. CDR3 loop: CASSLGVRGNTIYF. The CDR3 nucleotides are TGTGCCAGCAGCCTCGGGGTGCGGGGGAACACCATATATTTT. Full variable domain (remainder filled in from reference TRBV7-2 and TRBJ1-3): GAGVSQSPSNKVTEKGKDVELRCDPISGHTALYWYRQSLGQGLEFLIYFQGNSAPDKSGLPSDRFSAERTGGSVSTLTIQRTQQEDSAVYLCASSLGVRGNTIYFGEGSWLTVV.

The chain joins TRBV6-2 or TRBV6-3 to TRBJ2-3; 7 bases line up with TRBD2. The V segment lost 0 bases and the J segment 3 bases; nucleotides outside the gene matches: 6. CDR3 length: 16 residues. Germline CDR1 is MNHEY and CDR2 is SVGEGT. CDR3 DNA: TGTGCCAGCAGTTACTCGGCGCGGGAGTGGACAGATACGCAGTATTTT. It encodes CASSYSAREWTDTQYF.

The gene calls are TRBV5-1 and TRBJ2-7, with 7 bases aligning to TRBD1. The CDR3 consists of 13 residues. The junction had 4 bases not matched to a gene; V was cut back by 4 bases and J by 3 bases. The germline V gene has CDR1 SGHRS and CDR2 YFSETQ. The CDR3 DNA reads as TGCGCCAGCAGCACCGGGACAGACTACGAGCAGTACTTC. Residues: CASSTGTDYEQYF.

J is TRBJ2-5 and V is TRBV7-3; 16 bases agree with TRBD2. The CDR3 runs to 18 residues. The germline CDR1 and CDR2 sequences are SGHTA and FQGTGA. J gave up 4 bases and V 4 bases, and 9 bases lay outside the gene matches. The CDR3 sequence is CASSSGTSGRAPRETQYF. In nucleotides, the CDR3 is TGTGCCAGCAGCTCCGGGACTAGCGGGAGGGCCCCCCGAGAGACCCAGTACTTC.

This clonotype was detected only a few times. The CDR3 DNA reads TGTGCCAGCAGCATACCCGGGGGCGGCGAGCAGTACTTC. Its protein is CASSIPGGGEQYF. The genes are TRBV7-6 and TRBJ2-7; either TRBD1 or TRBD2 may supply D (6 bases each). Germline assignment: CDR1 SGHVS and CDR2 FNYEAQ. V lost 5 bases and J lost 6, with 14 bases in between. This CDR3 comprises 13 residues.

About this clonotype itself: Relative to the germline gene, one junction end is altered; a read error may explain this. The CDR3 reads CASSLAVGGNQPQRF. The CDR3 nucleotides are TGCGCCAGCAGCTTGGCCGTCGGGGGCAATCAGCCCCAGCGTTTT. The chain joins TRBV5-1 to TRBJ1-5, with D possibly matching TRBD1 (6 bases). Germline V CDR1 and CDR2: SGHRS, YFSETQ. The CDR3 loop spans 15 amino acids.

This clonotype was seen a few times. The rearrangement joins TRBV5-1 to TRBJ2-3, with 7 bases identical to TRBD2. With V trimmed by 4 bases and J by 6 bases, 14 bases remained unmatched. From germline, CDR1 is SGHRS and CDR2 YFSETQ. CDR3 length: 16 residues. The CDR3 loop reads CASSPAGGSALDTQYF. CDR3 nucleotides: TGCGCCAGCAGCCCGGCTGGCGGGAGTGCTCTGGATACGCAGTATTTT.

This clonotype has only a few counts. The junction and the germline gene differ at one end; a read error may be behind it. The V call is TRBV12-3 or TRBV12-4, the J call TRBJ2-7; the match to TRBD1 covers 9 bases. The CDR3 has 11 residues. The CDR3 coding sequence is TGTGCCAGCAGTAGGGGACAGGGTCCTTCCTTC. Translating gives CASSRGQGPSF.

This clonotype came up a few times. The J gene is TRBJ1-2, the V gene TRBV2; D uncertain. This CDR3 has 13 residues. The V end was cut by 7 bases, the J end by 0 bases, with 9 bases between. Germline CDR1 is SNHLY and CDR2 is FYNNEI. CDR3: CASKEGTNYGYTF. CDR3 DNA sequence: TGTGCCAGCAAGGAGGGAACTAACTATGGCTACACCTTC.

This clonotype was recorded many times. The rearrangement uses TRBV5-6 and TRBJ2-7; D call uncertain. CDR3 length equals 14 residues. Germline assignment: CDR1 SGHDT and CDR2 YYEEEE. V lost 0 bases, J lost 2 bases, and 9 bases lay in between. CDR3 sequence (DNA): TGTGCCAGCAGCTTGGGTGGCGTAACCTACGAGCAGTACTTC. Translation: CASSLGGVTYEQYF.

This clonotype was seen many times. The J gene is TRBJ1-2, the V gene TRBV7-2; D perhaps matches TRBD1 (5 bases). This CDR3 is 20 amino acids long. V was trimmed by 0 bases and J by 3 bases, leaving 26 bases between them. Germline values: CDR1 SGHTA, CDR2 FQGNSA. The CDR3 loop reads CASSLADPPGIGGGYYGYTF. The CDR3 nucleotides are TGTGCCAGCAGCTTAGCGGACCCTCCAGGGATTGGGGGAGGCTACTATGGCTACACCTTC. Combining the CDR3 with reference TRBV7-2 and TRBJ1-2 gives the whole variable domain GAGVSQSPSNKVTEKGKDVELRCDPISGHTALYWYRQSLGQGLEFLIYFQGNSAPDKSGLPSDRFSAERTGGSVSTLTIQRTQQEDSAVYLCASSLADPPGIGGGYYGYTFGSGTRLTVV.

This clonotype was detected only a few times. The chain carries TRBV5-1 and TRBJ2-2; TRBD1 aligns across 7 bases. The trim removed 0 bases at V and 6 bases at J, leaving 5 bases unmatched. The CDR3 length is 15 residues. In germline, CDR1 is SGHRS, CDR2 YFSETQ. The CDR3 DNA reads TGCGCCAGCAGCTTGGTAACAGGGGCCCCCGGGGAGCTGTTTTTT. It translates to CASSLVTGAPGELFF.

The V gene is TRBV4-1, the J gene TRBJ2-7; 9 bases line up with TRBD1. Germline V gene data show CDR1 as MGHRA and CDR2 as YSYEKL. This CDR3 is built from 14 residues. J was trimmed by 1 base and V by 4 bases; bases with no gene match: 2. The CDR3 here is CASSRGQGSYEQYF. In nucleotides, the CDR3 is TGCGCCAGCAGCCGCGGACAGGGGTCCTACGAGCAGTACTTC.